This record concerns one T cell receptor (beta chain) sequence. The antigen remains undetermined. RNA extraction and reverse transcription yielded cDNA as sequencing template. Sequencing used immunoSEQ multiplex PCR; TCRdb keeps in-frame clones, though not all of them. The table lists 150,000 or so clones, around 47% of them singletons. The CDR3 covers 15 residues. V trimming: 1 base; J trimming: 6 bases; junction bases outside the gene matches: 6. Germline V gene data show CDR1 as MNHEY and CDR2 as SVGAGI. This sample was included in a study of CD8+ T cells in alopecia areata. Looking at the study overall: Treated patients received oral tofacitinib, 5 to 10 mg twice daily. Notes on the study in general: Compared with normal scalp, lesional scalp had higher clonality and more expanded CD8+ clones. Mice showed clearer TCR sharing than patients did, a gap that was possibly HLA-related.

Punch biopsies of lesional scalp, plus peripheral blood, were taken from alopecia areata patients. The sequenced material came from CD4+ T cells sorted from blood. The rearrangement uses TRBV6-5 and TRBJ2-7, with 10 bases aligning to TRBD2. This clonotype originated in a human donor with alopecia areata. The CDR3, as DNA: TGTGCCAGCAGTTACTACGCTAGCGGGAGTGCCGAGCAGTACTTC. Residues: CASSYYASGSAEQYF.